What follows is one T cell receptor (beta chain) and its context. Its antigen remains unknown. The sample is drawn from a study of shared clonotypes between healthy human individuals. At the level of the study: There were three CD4 naive, three CD4 memory, two CD8 naive and one CD8 memory plates per donor.

Every subset's genomic DNA went evenly onto several immunoSEQ plates. Sequencing was performed with immunoSEQ multiplex PCR; in TCRdb, only in-frame clones are kept and a portion is missing. The sample consists of 2 million to 2.5 million clones, 80% to 95% of them appearing once. Points from the study as a whole: Clonotypes that were shared across a handful of donors made up roughly 5.2% of naive CD4 clonotypes. Large depth notwithstanding, sorted-subset sequencing proved incomplete by rarefaction.

Per the germline V gene, CDR1 is SGHRS and CDR2 is YFSETQ. This CDR3 has 15 residues. With 1 base removed from V and 1 base from J, the gap between germline ends came to 11 bases. Sequenced: naive CD4+ T cells from PBMCs. Subset given: CD45RA+ positively selected. This clonotype was obtained from a man in his late teens or twenties in good health. Some clones in this sample may be carry-over from other donors' samples. The chain employs TRBV5-1 and TRBJ1-1; D gene unclear. The CDR3 is CASSLSAQPNTEAFF. DNA of the CDR3: TGCGCCAGCAGCTTGTCAGCCCAGCCGAACACTGAAGCTTTCTTT.